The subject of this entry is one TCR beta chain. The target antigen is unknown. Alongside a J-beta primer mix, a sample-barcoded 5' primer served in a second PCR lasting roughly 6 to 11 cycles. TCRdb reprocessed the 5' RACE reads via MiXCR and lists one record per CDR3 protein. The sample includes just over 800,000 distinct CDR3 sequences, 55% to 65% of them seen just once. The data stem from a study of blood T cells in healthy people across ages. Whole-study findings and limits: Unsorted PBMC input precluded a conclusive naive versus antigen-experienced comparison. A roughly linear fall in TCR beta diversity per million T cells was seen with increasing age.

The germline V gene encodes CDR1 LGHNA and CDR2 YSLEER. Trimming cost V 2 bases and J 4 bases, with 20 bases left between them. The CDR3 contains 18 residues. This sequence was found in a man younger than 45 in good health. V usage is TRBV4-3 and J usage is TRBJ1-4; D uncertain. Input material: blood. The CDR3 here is CASSQQLGRALNNEKLFF. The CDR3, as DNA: TGCGCCAGCAGCCAACAACTAGGGAGGGCCCTTAATAATGAAAAACTGTTTTTT.